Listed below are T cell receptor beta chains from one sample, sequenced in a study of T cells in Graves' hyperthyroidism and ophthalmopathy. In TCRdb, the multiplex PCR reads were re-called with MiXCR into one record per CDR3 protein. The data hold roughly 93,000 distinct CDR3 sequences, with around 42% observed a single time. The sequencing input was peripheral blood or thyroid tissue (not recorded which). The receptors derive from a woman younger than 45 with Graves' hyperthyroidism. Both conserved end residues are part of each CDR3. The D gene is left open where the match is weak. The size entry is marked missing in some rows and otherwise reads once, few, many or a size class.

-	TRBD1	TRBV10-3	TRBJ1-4	TGTGCCATCAGTCGCTCGGGACAGGGAGGAAAACTGTTTTTT	CAISRSGQGGKLFF
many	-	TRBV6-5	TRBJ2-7	TGTGCCAGCAGTTACTCCGACGCGAACTACCACTTC	CASSYSDANYHF
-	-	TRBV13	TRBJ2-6	TGTGCCAGCAGCCTCGGGCACACCGGGGCCAACGTCCTGACTTTC	CASSLGHTGANVLTF
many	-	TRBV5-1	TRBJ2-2	TGCGCCAGCAGCTTGGGGAGCAGCACCGGGGAGCTGTTTTTT	CASSLGSSTGELFF
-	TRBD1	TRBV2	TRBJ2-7	TGTGCCAGCTCAGCGAGTTTCCCGGGACAGAGCTCCTACGAGCAGTACTTC	CASSASFPGQSSYEQYF
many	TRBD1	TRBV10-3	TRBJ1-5	TGTGCCATCAGTGCCCAGATAACAGGGGCCAATCAGCCCCAGCATTTT	CAISAQITGANQPQHF
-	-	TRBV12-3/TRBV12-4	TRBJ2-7	TGTGCCAGCAGCCAAGAAAGGGAGGATGGTTACGGGCAGTACTTC	CASSQEREDGYGQYF
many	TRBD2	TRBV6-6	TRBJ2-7	TGTGCCAGCAGCCCAGGCGGGAGCAACTACGAGCAGTACTTC	CASSPGGSNYEQYF
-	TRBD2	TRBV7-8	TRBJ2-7	TGTGCCAGCATTCCTAGCGGGTGGTTCACCTACGAGCAGTACTTC	CASIPSGWFTYEQYF
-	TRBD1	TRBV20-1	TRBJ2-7	TGCGGTGCATGGACAGGGTACGAGCAGTACTTC	CGAWTGYEQYF
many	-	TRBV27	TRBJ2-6	TGTGCCAGCAGTTCGACAAGCTCTGGGGCCAACGTCCTGACTTTC	CASSSTSSGANVLTF
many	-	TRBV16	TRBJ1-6	TGTGCCAGCAGCCAATATGAGGGGTCGGGGCAATCACCCCTCCACTTT	CASSQYEGSGQSPLHF
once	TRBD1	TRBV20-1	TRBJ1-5	TGCAGTGCTAGAGATAGGGCAGACAGGGGGAATCAGCCCCAGCATTTT	CSARDRADRGNQPQHF
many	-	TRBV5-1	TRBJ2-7	TGCGCCAGCAGAGAAGGGGTCTCCTACGAGCAGTACTTC	CASREGVSYEQYF
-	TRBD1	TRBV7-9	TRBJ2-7	TGTGCCAGCAGCTCCGGGACAGTCCACGAGCAGTACTTC	CASSSGTVHEQYF
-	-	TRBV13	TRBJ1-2	TGTGCCAGCAGCCAGGGCTACACCTTC	CASSQGYTF
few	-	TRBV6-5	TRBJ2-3	TGTGCCAGCAGAGTCCTTGGGCCTTCTAGCACAGATACGCAGTATTTT	CASRVLGPSSTDTQYF
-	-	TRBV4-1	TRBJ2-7	TGCGCCAGCAGCCAGAGAGTAGGCTACGGGCAGTACTTC	CASSQRVGYGQYF
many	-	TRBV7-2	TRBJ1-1	TGTGCCAGCAGCTTAGTCAGGCTGAGGGCTTTCTTT	CASSLVRLRAFF
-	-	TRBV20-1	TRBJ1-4	TGCAGTGCTAAAGGGACAACTAATGAAAAACTGTTTTTT	CSAKGTTNEKLFF
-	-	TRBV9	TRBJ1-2	TGTGCCAGCAGCGTAGGGGGGAGCGCCTTTAACTATGGCTACACCTTC	CASSVGGSAFNYGYTF
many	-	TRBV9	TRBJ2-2	TGTGCCAGCAGCGTAGCCCAGCGTACCGGGGAGCTGTTTTTT	CASSVAQRTGELFF
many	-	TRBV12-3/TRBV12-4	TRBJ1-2	TGTGCCAGCAGTACTAACTATGGCTACACCTTC	CASSTNYGYTF
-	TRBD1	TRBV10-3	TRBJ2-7	TGTGCCATCAGGTCCGGGACAGGGGGCTTACACGAGCAGTACTTC	CAIRSGTGGLHEQYF
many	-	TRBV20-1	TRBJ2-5	TGCAGTGCCCCAATTGAAACGGTCGGCGAGACCCAGTACTTC	CSAPIETVGETQYF
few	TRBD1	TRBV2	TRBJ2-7	TGTGCCAGCAGTCCAATCTCGACAGGGGGGATCTCCTACGAGCAGTACTTC	CASSPISTGGISYEQYF
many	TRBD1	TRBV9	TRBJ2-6	TGTGCCAGCAGCTCTGATTTCCGGGACAGGTTTACTGGGGCCAACGTCCTGACTTTC	CASSSDFRDRFTGANVLTF
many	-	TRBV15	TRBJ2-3	TGTGCCACCAGCAGAGCGCGAAGGGCAGATACGCAGTATTTT	CATSRARRADTQYF
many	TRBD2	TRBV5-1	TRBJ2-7	TGCGCCAGCAGCCCCGGGATGGGACTAGAAACCTACGAGCAGTACTTC	CASSPGMGLETYEQYF
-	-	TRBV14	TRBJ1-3	TGTGCCAGCAGCCTGAGGGGGGCGGCTTTACGTGGCTACACCATATATTTT	CASSLRGAALRGYTIYF
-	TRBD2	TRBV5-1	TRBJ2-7	TGCGCCAGCAGCTTGAGCCTAGCGGGAGGCGGGGCCAACGAGCAGTACTTC	CASSLSLAGGGANEQYF
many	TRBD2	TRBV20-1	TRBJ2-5	TGCATTGCTAGAGACCCGGGACTAGCGGTATTGTACCAAGAGACCCAGTACTTC	CIARDPGLAVLYQETQYF
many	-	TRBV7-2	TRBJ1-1	TGTGCCAGCAGCTTGGGGCACTCAAACACTGAAGCTTTCTTT	CASSLGHSNTEAFF
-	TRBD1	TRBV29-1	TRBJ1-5	TGCGGCCTGGAGGGGGCGAAGAGCAGTCAGCCCCAGCATTTT	CGLEGAKSSQPQHF
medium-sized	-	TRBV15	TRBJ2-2	TGTGCCACCAGAGCCGGACGGAGGAACACCGGGGAGCTGTTTTTT	CATRAGRRNTGELFF
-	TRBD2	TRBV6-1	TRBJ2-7	TGTGCCAGTCTAGCGGGATCCCTAGAGCAGTACTTC	CASLAGSLEQYF
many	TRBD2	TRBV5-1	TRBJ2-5	TGCGCCAGCAGCTTGTTCGGGCGGGGGCAAGAGACCCAGTACTTC	CASSLFGRGQETQYF
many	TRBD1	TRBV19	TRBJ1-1	TGTGCCAGCAGTTCCCCAGACAGGGCCACTGAAGCTTTCTTT	CASSSPDRATEAFF
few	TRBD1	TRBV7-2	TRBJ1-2	TGTGCCAGCAGCTTCGGGACAGCCTATGGCTACACCTTC	CASSFGTAYGYTF
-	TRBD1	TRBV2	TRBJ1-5	TGTGCCAGCAGTTTAGCCCGACAGGGAGGTCAGCCCCAGCATTTT	CASSLARQGGQPQHF